Each of the 9 T cell receptor beta chains below was sequenced from the same sample in a study of tumor and adjacent non-tumor tissue in lung cancer. This sample's RNA came from whole unsorted tissue. The normal lung tissue was taken more than 3 cm from the tumor edge. The library came from three nested PCR rounds adapted from ARM-PCR protocols. TCRdb re-derived calls from the multiplex PCR reads in MiXCR, one entry per CDR3 protein. This table has more than 60,000 distinct CDR3 sequences, around 76% appearing once. The specimen sequenced was distant non-tumor lung tissue. These receptors came from a man in his sixties with non-small cell lung cancer.

Only one count was recorded for this clonotype. This likely comes from a read error, as the CDR3 has no conserved phenylalanine or tryptophan at its end. CDR3 coding DNA: TGTACCAGCAGTGACGGCCTAGGAGCGACAGATACGCAGTATTCT. Amino acid sequence: CTSSDGLGATDTQYS. The chain combines TRBV6-1 with TRBJ2-3; D unresolved. CDR3 length equals 15 residues. Germline V gives CDR1 MNHNS, CDR2 SASEGT.

The chain is built from TRBV20-1 and TRBJ2-1; D is unclear. CDR1 DFQATT and CDR2 SNEGSKA come from the germline V gene (reference sequence). Trimming took off 0 bases at V and 6 bases at J, with 15 bases between the two ends. The CDR3 covers 15 residues. CDR3 nucleotides: TGCAGTGCTAGAGATTTAGGGCTAGATTTCAATGAGCAGTTCTTC. It encodes CSARDLGLDFNEQFF.

As for this clonotype: One end of the junction varies from germline; a read error may be responsible. The CDR3 DNA is TGTGCCAGCAGCTTCGAGGTAACCTCTAGCACAGAAACGCGGTATTTT. It is translated as CASSFEVTSSTETRYF. This rearrangement joins TRBV11-3 to TRBJ2-3; D may be TRBD2 (5 bases). CDR1 SGHNT and CDR2 YENEEA come from the germline V gene. The CDR3 covers 16 residues.

About this clonotype itself: Given the absence of the conserved phenylalanine or tryptophan at the CDR3 end, a read error is likely. The chain has TRBV10-2 and TRBJ2-5; TRBD1 matches at 7 bases. There are 14 residues in the CDR3. V lost 7 bases to trimming and J lost 7 bases; unmatched junction nucleotides: 12. CDR1 is WSHSY, CDR2 SAAADI, per germline. CDR3 sequence reads: CASKSGQATATQYL. CDR3 DNA sequence: TGCGCCAGCAAATCCGGACAGGCGACTGCGACCCAGTACCTA.

For this clonotype: This may stem from a read error, because a much larger clone lies one nucleotide away. This rearrangement joins TRBV24-1 to TRBJ2-1, with 7 bases fitting TRBD2. The germline gives CDR1 KGHDR, CDR2 SFDVKD. CDR3 length: 16 residues. The CDR3 DNA follows: TGTGTCACCAGTGATTTAAGCGGGAACTCCTACAATGAGCAGTTCTTC. It yields the protein CVTSDLSGNSYNEQFF.

To note about this clonotype: With a much larger clone just one base away, this may be a read error. The genes are TRBV28 and TRBJ1-6, with a tentative D call TRBD1 (5 bases). Germline V gene data show CDR1 as MDHEN and CDR2 as SYDVKM. The CDR3 is 16 amino acids. V was shortened by 2 bases and J by 4 bases, with 12 bases between the two germline ends. CDR3 sequence reads: CASSLPVGRYNSPLHF. For the CDR3, the DNA is TGTGCCAGCAGTTTACCAGTGGGGCGATATAATTCACCCCTCCACTTT.

For this clonotype: One end of the junction does not line up with germline, which may come from a read error. This chain links TRBV7-9 with TRBJ2-7; tentatively, D is TRBD2 (6 bases). This CDR3 has 14 residues. Germline CDR1 and CDR2: SEHNR and FQNEAQ (reference sequence). This chain's CDR3 is CASSPGGFVYQQYF. CDR3 nucleotide sequence: TGTGCCAGCAGCCCCGGAGGGTTCGTCTACCAGCAGTACTTC.

Of note for this clonotype: The junction and the germline gene differ at one end; a read error may be behind it. This chain links TRBV10-3 with TRBJ2-6; TRBD2 matches at 16 bases. The CDR3 extends over 20 amino acids. Germline CDR1 ENHRY, CDR2 SYGVKD. The CDR3 spells CVISEHGTSGRGSGVNVLTF. The CDR3 DNA reads TGTGTCATCAGTGAACATGGGACTAGCGGGAGGGGCTCTGGGGTCAACGTCCTGACTTTC.

A remark on this clonotype: A junction end diverges from the germline sequence, so it may reflect a read error. The genes are TRBV6-5 and TRBJ2-7, with D possibly matching TRBD1 (6 bases). The length of the CDR3 is 13 residues. Germline CDR1 MNHEY, CDR2 SVGAGI. CDR3 loop: CTSSLTGLGEHYF. CDR3 sequence (DNA): TGTACCAGCAGTTTAACAGGGTTGGGCGAGCATTACTTC.